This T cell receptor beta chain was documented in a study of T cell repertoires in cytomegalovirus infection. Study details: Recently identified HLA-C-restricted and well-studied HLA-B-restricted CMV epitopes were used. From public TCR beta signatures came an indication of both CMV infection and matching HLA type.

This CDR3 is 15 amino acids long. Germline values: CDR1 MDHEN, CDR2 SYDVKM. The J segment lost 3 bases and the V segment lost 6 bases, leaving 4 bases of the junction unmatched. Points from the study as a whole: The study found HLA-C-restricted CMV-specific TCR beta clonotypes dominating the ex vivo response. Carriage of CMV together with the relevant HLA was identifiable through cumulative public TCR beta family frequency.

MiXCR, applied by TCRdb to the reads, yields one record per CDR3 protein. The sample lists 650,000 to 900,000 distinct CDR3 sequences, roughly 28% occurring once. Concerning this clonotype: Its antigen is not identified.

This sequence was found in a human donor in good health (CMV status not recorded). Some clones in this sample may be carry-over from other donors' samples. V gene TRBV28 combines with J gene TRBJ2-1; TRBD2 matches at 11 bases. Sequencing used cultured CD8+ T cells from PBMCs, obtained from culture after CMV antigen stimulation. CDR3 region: CASSQTSGVYNEQFF. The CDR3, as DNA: TGTGCCAGCAGCCAGACTAGCGGGGTCTACAATGAGCAGTTCTTC.